This T cell receptor (beta chain) was retrieved from a study of post-analysis software for immune sequencing data. The wider study: The patients showed relapsing-remitting, secondary progressive and progressive-relapsing multiple sclerosis courses. Whole-study results and caveats: Significantly lower normalized Chao1 diversity was seen in multiple sclerosis patients than in controls. Patients had higher frequencies than controls of about 5 TRBV segments, including TRBV5-6, TRBV5-1 and TRBV20-1.

cDNA libraries of TCR beta carried unique molecular identifiers. Out of 1 to 10 million T cells, some 500,000 cDNA molecules were generated. TCRdb re-analysed the PCR reads in MiXCR, keeping a single row per CDR3 protein. This table has 350,000 to 500,000 distinct CDR3 sequences, about 40% appearing once. In the case of this clonotype: Antigen unknown.

In germline, CDR1 is SGHRS, CDR2 YFSETQ. CDR3 size: 15 residues. V lost 0 bases and J 7 bases, leaving 13 bases between the germline ends. This sequence joins TRBV5-1 and TRBJ1-4; D unresolved. Sequencing input: blood. The clonotype was recovered from a girl aged 2 to 9 with multiple sclerosis. CDR3 nucleotide sequence: TGCGCCAGCAGCTTGGGACCAGGTCGGGGTGAAAAACTGTTTTTT. Protein: CASSLGPGRGEKLFF.